Below are 16 T cell receptor beta chains sequenced from a single sample in a study of somatic mutations in cytotoxic T cells in rheumatoid arthritis. Here immunoSEQ multiplex PCR was the method, and the copy in TCRdb shows in-frame clones only, minus some. The sample yields 15,000 to 20,000 clones, about 70% seen once. The sample comprised CD8+ T cells sorted from blood. Receptors originate from a woman aged 55-75 years in good health.

V usage is TRBV7-9 and J usage is TRBJ2-1; 12 bases line up with TRBD2. Germline-derived CDR1 and CDR2 are SEHNR and FQNEAQ (reference sequence). Losses at the gene ends were 5 bases for V and 9 bases for J; bases not matched to a gene: 8. CDR3 size: 15 residues. Here the CDR3 DNA reads TGTGCCAGCAGCCCGACTAGCGGGAGTCTCGGTGAGCAGTTCTTC. It encodes CASSPTSGSLGEQFF.

The chain links TRBV19 to TRBJ1-5, with no clear D. With 4 bases removed from V and 0 bases from J, the gap between germline ends came to 10 bases. Germline CDR1 is LNHDA and CDR2 is SQIVND (reference sequence). CDR3 length: 15 residues. This chain's CDR3 is CASSRGTDSNQPQHF. For the CDR3, the DNA is TGTGCCAGTAGTAGAGGAACAGATAGCAATCAGCCCCAGCATTTT.

The chain uses TRBV27 and TRBJ1-1; D ambiguous. The CDR3 extends over 12 amino acids. CDR1 is MNHEY and CDR2 is SMNVEV in the germline V gene (reference sequence). Trimming removed 7 bases from V and 6 bases from J, with 12 bases in between. Here the CDR3 DNA reads TGTGCCAGCATTGGGCCTGCGGCTGAAGCTTTCTTT. It is translated as CASIGPAAEAFF.

The chain combines TRBV6-4 with TRBJ2-3; 10 bases agree with TRBD1. This CDR3 has 15 residues. V dropped 2 bases and J dropped 1; count of bases not matched to a gene: 0. Germline CDR1 is MRHNA and CDR2 is SNTAGT. The DNA of the CDR3 is TGTGCCAGCAGTGACGGGACAGGGGGCACAGATACGCAGTATTTT. Its translation is CASSDGTGGTDTQYF.

The chain carries TRBV7-8 and TRBJ2-4; TRBD1 matches at 9 bases. Germline CDR1 and CDR2: SGHVS and FQNEAQ. V lost 0 bases to trimming and J lost 8 bases; unmatched junction nucleotides: 8. The CDR3 covers 16 residues. In DNA, the CDR3 is TGTGCCAGCAGCTTAGCGACAGGGGGTTTGGGCGACATTCAGTACTTC. As protein: CASSLATGGLGDIQYF.

The rearrangement joins TRBV6-1 to TRBJ1-5; 9 bases fit TRBD1. Per germline, CDR1 MNHNS and CDR2 SASEGT. The length of the CDR3 is 15 residues. V trimming: 1 base; J trimming: 6 bases; junction bases outside the gene matches: 4. The DNA of the CDR3 is TGTGCCAGCAGTGAAGGGACAGGGGAGGGTCAGCCCCAGCATTTT. Protein: CASSEGTGEGQPQHF.

The V call is TRBV29-1, the J call TRBJ1-2; 7 bases are shared with TRBD1. V gave up 7 bases and J gave up 0 bases; unmatched junction bases: 11. The CDR3 length is 15 residues. Germline V gene data show CDR1 as SQVTM and CDR2 as ANQGSEA. The CDR3 reads CSGGQEPWTNYGYTF. The CDR3 bases are TGCAGCGGTGGACAGGAGCCCTGGACTAACTATGGCTACACCTTC.

This clone showed up just a few times. The chain joins TRBV9 to TRBJ2-1, with D maybe TRBD1 (7 bases). Germline V gene lookup returns CDR1 SGDLS and CDR2 YYNGEE. The CDR3 contains 13 residues. Trimming removed 7 bases at V and 9 bases at J, with 17 bases between. The CDR3 DNA reads as TGTGCCAGCGCCAGGGGGGTAGCAGGTGAGCAGTTCTTC. As protein: CASARGVAGEQFF.

The rearrangement uses TRBV29-1 and TRBJ2-7; possible D gene TRBD2, 6 bases. Germline lookup yields CDR1 SQVTM and CDR2 ANQGSEA. V was cut by 1 base and J by 7 bases, with 14 bases left in between. The CDR3 loop spans 13 amino acids. CDR3 in amino acids: CSVEGEEGSEQYF. DNA for the CDR3: TGCAGCGTTGAAGGGGAGGAGGGCTCGGAGCAGTACTTC.

The count of this clone is one. The J gene is TRBJ1-2, the V gene TRBV9; no clear D gene. The CDR3 spans 16 residues. Trimming left V 2 bases short and J 2 bases short, with 16 bases between. Germline loops: CDR1 SGDLS, CDR2 YYNGEE. The CDR3 DNA reads as TGTGCCAGCAGCGTCGATCCCCGGGATACGAACTATGGCTACACCTTC. Translation: CASSVDPRDTNYGYTF.

This clone was detected once. The chain is built from TRBV19 and TRBJ1-1; D is unresolved. Per the germline V gene, CDR1 is LNHDA and CDR2 is SQIVND (reference sequence). There are 13 residues in the CDR3. V was pared by 6 bases and J by 4 bases, with 12 bases between. The CDR3 loop is CASSPYSGTEAFF. The CDR3 nucleotides read TGTGCCAGTAGCCCATATTCGGGCACTGAAGCTTTCTTT.

The genes are TRBV5-1 and TRBJ2-1, with D possibly TRBD1 on 5 matching bases. V was trimmed by 7 bases and J by 8 bases, leaving 22 bases between them. CDR1 and CDR2 (germline): SGHRS, YFSETQ. This CDR3 is 15 amino acids long. CDR3 DNA sequence: TGCGCCAGCGGAGAACAGGCACCTCCTGGGGATGAGCAGTTCTTC. Its translation is CASGEQAPPGDEQFF.

This chain links TRBV27 with TRBJ1-1; perhaps TRBD1 as D (6 bases). Germline lookup yields CDR1 MNHEY and CDR2 SMNVEV (reference sequence). Trimming stripped 3 bases from V and 0 bases from J, with 8 bases between. The CDR3 consists of 14 residues. The CDR3 sequence is CASSFTGLNTEAFF. CDR3 in DNA: TGTGCCAGCAGTTTTACAGGGTTGAACACTGAAGCTTTCTTT.

V is TRBV6-1 and J is TRBJ1-2; no clear D. The CDR3 sequence is 13 residues long. Germline CDR1 reads MNHNS; CDR2 reads SASEGT. The CDR3 DNA sequence: TGTGCGGGCAGACAAACCATGAACTATGGCTACACCTTC. Translating gives CAGRQTMNYGYTF.

The J gene is TRBJ2-7, the V gene TRBV19; 9 bases align to TRBD1. V dropped 6 bases and J dropped 2; count of bases not matched to a gene: 5. The CDR3 is 14 residues long. Germline V gene sequence: CDR1 LNHDA, CDR2 SQIVND (reference sequence). CDR3 protein: CASSTGTGPYEQYF. In nucleotides, the CDR3 is TGTGCCAGTAGCACCGGGACAGGGCCCTACGAGCAGTACTTC. The full variable domain, in which reference TRBV19 and TRBJ2-7 provide the parts outside the CDR3, is DGGITQSPKYLFRKEGQNVTLSCEQNLNHDAMYWYRQDPGQGLRLIYYSQIVNDFQKGDIAEGYSVSREKKESFPLTVTSAQKNPTAFYLCASSTGTGPYEQYFGPGTRLTVT.

The rearrangement uses TRBV9 and TRBJ2-7; 8 positions agree with TRBD1. V dropped 0 bases and J dropped 7; count of bases not matched to a gene: 9. Germline V gene sequence: CDR1 SGDLS, CDR2 YYNGEE. The CDR3 consists of 15 residues. CDR3 bases: TGTGCCAGCAGCGTAGCTAGCAGGGGGCAAGAAGAGCAGTACTTC. This encodes CASSVASRGQEEQYF.